Presented here are 21 T cell receptor beta chains from one specimen sequenced in a study of blood T cell repertoires in COVID-19. Sequencing was performed with immunoSEQ multiplex PCR; in TCRdb, only in-frame clones are kept and a portion is missing. The sample contains about 130,000 clones, about 80% of which appear only once. Input material: PBMCs or T cells enriched from blood (not recorded which). These receptors came from a man aged 35 to 55 with acute COVID-19.

The V gene is TRBV3-1 (or the pseudogene TRBV3-2), the J gene TRBJ1-3; no clear D. Germline V gene sequence: CDR1 LGHDT, CDR2 YNNKEL (reference sequence). The CDR3 has 16 residues. V lost 4 bases and J lost 4, with 17 bases in between. The CDR3 sequence: CASSLSALMPGNTIYF. CDR3 in DNA: TGTGCCAGCAGCCTCAGCGCCTTAATGCCGGGAAACACCATATATTTT.

The J gene is TRBJ2-7, the V gene TRBV10-3, with TRBD1 as a possible D gene (6 bases). This CDR3 spans 13 amino acids. In germline, CDR1 is ENHRY, CDR2 SYGVKD. Trimming removed 6 bases at V and 5 bases at J, with 14 bases between. CDR3: CAIRPISGDEQYF. CDR3 in DNA: TGTGCCATCAGACCGATTTCAGGGGACGAGCAGTACTTC.

The chain links TRBV28 to TRBJ2-2; TRBD2 might be the D (6 bases). The V gene lost 2 bases and the J gene lost 9 bases, with 13 bases spanning the gap. Looked up from germline, CDR1 is MDHEN and CDR2 is SYDVKM. The CDR3 loop spans 14 amino acids. The CDR3 spells CASSLPGGSRELFF. The DNA of the CDR3 is TGTGCCAGCAGTTTACCAGGAGGGTCCCGGGAGCTGTTTTTT.

This clone showed up just a few times. The rearrangement links TRBV24-1 to TRBJ2-1; tentative D call: TRBD2 (6 bases). The length of the CDR3 is 14 residues. The germline CDR1 and CDR2 sequences are KGHDR and SFDVKD. V was pared by 5 bases and J by 10 bases, with 17 bases between. The CDR3 loop reads CATSAPGLRGEQFF. CDR3 nucleotides: TGTGCCACCAGTGCCCCGGGACTCCGGGGGGAGCAGTTCTTC.

A remark on this clone: Other DNA sequences of this sample code for an identical CDR3. The chain employs TRBV19 and TRBJ2-5; 7 positions agree with TRBD1. The CDR3 loop spans 13 amino acids. Per germline, CDR1 LNHDA and CDR2 SQIVND (reference sequence). After removal of 5 bases from V and 5 bases from J, the junction contained 5 bases not matched to a gene. In DNA form, the CDR3 reads TGTGCCAGTAGTCCCCGACAGGGTGAGACCCAGTACTTC. It specifies CASSPRQGETQYF.

There are a few counts of this clone. The chain couples TRBV6-1 to TRBJ1-5, with D hard to call. Trimming left V 3 bases short and J 5 bases short, with 14 bases between. CDR1 and CDR2 (germline): MNHNS, SASEGT. The CDR3 loop spans 15 amino acids. CDR3 coding DNA: TGTGCCAGCAGTGAGCGGCAGACCGAGTATCAGCCCCAGCATTTT. This encodes CASSERQTEYQPQHF.

The gene calls are TRBV29-1 and TRBJ2-5, with D tentatively TRBD2 (6 bases). Trimming took 4 bases from V and 5 from J, leaving 14 bases between them. In germline, CDR1 is SQVTM, CDR2 ANQGSEA. The CDR3 covers 13 residues. In nucleotides, the CDR3 is TGCAGCGTTGTCGGAGGGTTCGGGGAGACCCAGTACTTC. Encoded protein: CSVVGGFGETQYF. The whole variable domain, remainder taken from reference TRBV29-1 and TRBJ2-5, is SAVISQKPSRDICQRGTSLTIQCQVDSQVTMMFWYRQQPGQSLTLIATANQGSEATYESGFVIDKFPISRPNLTFSTLTVSNMSPEDSSIYLCSVVGGFGETQYFGPGTRLLVL.

The rearrangement links TRBV5-1 to TRBJ2-3; 8 bases are a match to TRBD2. There are 17 residues in the CDR3. The V gene's germline CDR1 is SGHRS and CDR2 YFSETQ. The junction had 8 bases not matched to a gene; V was cut back by 2 bases and J by 0 bases. CDR3 amino acids: CASSLLRGRQSTDTQYF. In nucleotides, the CDR3 is TGCGCCAGCAGCTTATTGCGCGGGAGGCAAAGCACAGATACGCAGTATTTT.

The rearrangement uses TRBV5-5 and TRBJ2-2; tentatively, D is TRBD1 (6 bases). This CDR3 comprises 14 residues. Germline CDR1 is SGHKS and CDR2 is YYEKEE (reference sequence). Trimming took off 4 bases at V and 4 bases at J, with 11 bases between the two ends. The CDR3, as DNA: TGTGCCAGCAGCGAGGGACACGCCACCGGGGAGCTGTTTTTT. This translates into CASSEGHATGELFF.

The rearrangement joins TRBV7-2 to TRBJ2-7, with 8 bases aligning to TRBD2. The V and J ends lost 3 bases and 7 bases, in that order; junction bases with no gene match: 5. Per the germline V gene, CDR1 is SGHTA and CDR2 is FQGNSA. CDR3 size: 13 residues. CDR3 DNA: TGTGCCAGCAGCTTGGCCGGGACTAGTGAGCAGTACTTC. It is translated as CASSLAGTSEQYF.

J is TRBJ1-2 and V is TRBV5-1; no clear D. Trimming took 4 bases from V and 4 from J, leaving 14 bases between them. This CDR3 spans 14 amino acids. Germline V gene lookup returns CDR1 SGHRS and CDR2 YFSETQ. CDR3 protein: CASSDVGALYGYTF. As DNA, the CDR3 is TGCGCCAGCAGCGACGTCGGAGCCCTCTATGGCTACACCTTC.

This sequence joins TRBV6-5 and TRBJ2-3; D call uncertain. In germline, CDR1 is MNHEY, CDR2 SVGAGI. Trimming stripped 0 bases from V and 5 bases from J, with 12 bases between. This CDR3 region has 15 residues. The CDR3 nucleotides read TGTGCCAGCAGTTACTCGAGGCCACTCGAAGATACGCAGTATTTT. Encoded protein: CASSYSRPLEDTQYF.

This chain uses TRBV12-3 or TRBV12-4 with TRBJ1-1, with D unresolved. The CDR3 is 13 amino acids. Deletions cut 3 bases from V and 1 base from J, with 6 bases between. The CDR3 spells CASSFPGNTEAFF. The DNA for the CDR3 is TGTGCCAGCAGTTTTCCCGGGAACACTGAAGCTTTCTTT.

The chain recombines TRBV9 with TRBJ2-7; TRBD2 agrees at 8 bases. Trimming took 0 bases from V and 1 from J; bases not matched to a gene: 24. The CDR3 consists of 22 residues. In germline, CDR1 is SGDLS, CDR2 YYNGEE. For the CDR3, the DNA is TGTGCCAGCAGCGTAGCTCGCGATCGGGGGGCTCTTGCGCGGGAGGTTTCCTACGAGCAGTACTTC. Protein: CASSVARDRGALAREVSYEQYF.

This chain uses TRBV11-2 with TRBJ1-2; 7 bases match TRBD1. The CDR3 has 14 residues. Germline lookup yields CDR1 SGHAT and CDR2 FQNNGV. V lost 3 bases, J lost 3 bases, and 4 bases stayed unmatched. CDR3 protein: CASSLAGTDYGYTF. The CDR3 DNA is TGTGCCAGCAGCTTGGCGGGGACAGACTATGGCTACACCTTC.

This clone was observed a few times. This sequence joins TRBV3-1 (or the pseudogene TRBV3-2) and TRBJ1-5; 8 bases fit TRBD1. CDR1 and CDR2 from the germline V gene are LGHDT and YNNKEL (reference sequence). The J segment lost 4 bases and the V segment lost 4 bases, leaving 9 bases of the junction unmatched. The CDR3 sequence is 16 residues long. This chain's CDR3 is CASSLTGDGRNQPQHF. As DNA, the CDR3 is TGTGCCAGCAGCCTGACAGGGGACGGCCGTAATCAGCCCCAGCATTTT.

There are a few counts of this clone. This sample includes further DNA sequences coding for the same CDR3. The V gene is TRBV7-2, the J gene TRBJ1-2; no clear D. This CDR3 has 13 residues. The germline CDR1 and CDR2 sequences are SGHTA and FQGNSA. V was shortened by 5 bases and J by 0 bases, with 7 bases between the two germline ends. CDR3 sequence: CASSPDSNYGYTF. The DNA for the CDR3 is TGTGCCAGCAGCCCCGACTCTAACTATGGCTACACCTTC.

The genes are TRBV9 and TRBJ1-4; 10 bases align to TRBD1. This CDR3 is 15 amino acids long. Germline CDR1 reads SGDLS; CDR2 reads YYNGEE. V was clipped by 4 bases and J by 8 bases; unmatched bases: 8. The CDR3 protein is CASSFQTGGLEKLFF. CDR3 sequence (DNA): TGTGCCAGCAGCTTTCAGACAGGGGGCTTGGAAAAACTGTTTTTT.

A single count supports this clone. V and J are TRBV9 and TRBJ2-1; 12 positions match TRBD2. CDR3 length: 15 residues. V gave up 0 bases and J gave up 10 bases; unmatched junction bases: 5. Per germline, CDR1 SGDLS and CDR2 YYNGEE. CDR3 DNA: TGTGCCAGCAGCGTAGCGACTAGCGGGGGAAGGGAGCAGTTCTTC. Residues: CASSVATSGGREQFF.

The gene calls are TRBV6-1 and TRBJ1-1; TRBD1 agrees at 9 bases. The CDR3 extends over 15 amino acids. CDR1 is MNHNS, CDR2 SASEGT, per germline. J lost 3 bases, V lost 4 bases, and 6 bases had no gene match. CDR3 region: CASSAQGAQDTEAFF. CDR3 in DNA: TGTGCCAGCAGTGCACAGGGGGCGCAAGACACTGAAGCTTTCTTT.

The CDR3, as DNA: TGTGCCAGCTCACCAATAGATCGCAATCAGCCCCAGCATTTT. It codes for CASSPIDRNQPQHF. The chain is built from TRBV18 and TRBJ1-5; D is uncertain. This CDR3 spans 14 amino acids. Trimming cost V 2 bases and J 2 bases, with 7 bases left between them. The germline gives CDR1 KGHSH, CDR2 LQKENI.